This T cell receptor (beta chain) was recovered during a study of T cell responses to AZD1222 COVID-19 vaccine. Study-level findings and limits: It should be noted that donors were predominantly white British and more often female, and clonal diversity was possibly underestimated. Baseline serostatus was positive in only six AZD1222 recipients. Dominant at 160-218 and 743-854, vaccine-associated CD4 TCRs also spanned spike.

The study pooled second doses at about 4 or about 12 weeks. This table comes from immunoSEQ multiplex PCR, and its TCRdb copy is limited to in-frame clones, with some not included. Among some 94,000 clones listed, 89% were seen once. Germline values: CDR1 KGHSH, CDR2 LQKENI. The CDR3 spans 18 residues. V was trimmed by 3 bases and J by 0 bases, leaving 18 bases between them. This clone appeared once. Its antigen is not known. The V call is TRBV18, the J call TRBJ1-5; D not resolved. Sequenced material: peripheral blood, taken 28 days after the second AZD1222 dose. The source is an adult who received the AZD1222 COVID-19 vaccine. The chain's CDR3 is CASSPGSPGKDSNQPQHF. CDR3 bases: TGTGCCAGCTCACCTGGGTCACCGGGCAAAGATAGCAATCAGCCCCAGCATTTT.